The 20 T cell receptor beta chains presented below share a single source sample, sequenced in a study of sequential checkpoint blockade in melanoma. Treatment: randomized to nivolumab then ipilimumab (arm A) or the reverse (arm B). TCRdb's copy holds only in-frame clones and misses some; the assay was immunoSEQ multiplex PCR. The sample contains about 28,000 clones, roughly 89% of which appear only once. Sequences were derived from CD8+ T cells sorted from blood (inferred from file names), sampled from a patient given nivolumab and ipilimumab in sequence. The receptors derive from a human donor with melanoma.

This clone was counted a few times. The chain combines TRBV19 with TRBJ1-5, with TRBD1 matching over 7 bases. V was pared by 4 bases and J by 5 bases, with 8 bases of the junction left unmatched. This CDR3 contains 15 residues. The germline CDR1 and CDR2 sequences are LNHDA and SQIVND (reference sequence). CDR3 coding DNA: TGTGCCAGTAGTAAGACAGGGTCTTGGCATCAGCCCCAGCATTTT. Its protein product is CASSKTGSWHQPQHF.

The J gene is TRBJ2-1, the V gene TRBV2; 9 positions match TRBD2. The CDR3 spans 15 residues. The V segment lost 3 bases and the J segment 4 bases; nucleotides outside the gene matches: 4. The germline V gene encodes CDR1 SNHLY and CDR2 FYNNEI. The CDR3 loop reads CASSDLAGTYNEQFF. In DNA, the CDR3 is TGTGCCAGCAGTGACCTAGCGGGGACGTACAATGAGCAGTTCTTC.

The V gene is TRBV28, the J gene TRBJ1-1; no firm D call. The CDR3 length is 13 residues. CDR1 is MDHEN and CDR2 is SYDVKM in the germline V gene. The V end lost 4 bases, the J end lost 2 bases, and 8 bases lay between the germline ends. CDR3 DNA: TGTGCCAGCAGTTCCCTCTTCAACACTGAAGCTTTCTTT. This translates into CASSSLFNTEAFF.

This sequence joins TRBV7-9 and TRBJ2-1; 11 bases match TRBD2. Germline V CDR1 and CDR2: SEHNR, FQNEAQ (reference sequence). This CDR3 comprises 15 residues. V lost 5 bases and J lost 3; bases outside the gene matches: 3. CDR3 sequence (DNA): TGTGCCAGCAGCGCCGGGACTAGCGGCTACAATGAGCAGTTCTTC. Translation: CASSAGTSGYNEQFF.

The rearrangement uses TRBV28 and TRBJ2-7; D uncertain. Germline-derived CDR1 and CDR2 are MDHEN and SYDVKM. V dropped 6 bases and J dropped 0 bases, with 12 bases sitting between them. This CDR3 contains 14 residues. The CDR3 sequence is CASSPNLGSYEQYV. In DNA form, the CDR3 reads TGTGCCAGCAGCCCGAATTTGGGCTCCTACGAGCAGTACGTC.

The chain carries TRBV29-1 and TRBJ2-7, with D unclear. The CDR3 covers 12 residues. Germline loops: CDR1 SQVTM, CDR2 ANQGSEA. Trimming cost V 4 bases and J 4 bases, with 11 bases left between them. CDR3 amino acids: CSVGRQVYEQYF. In nucleotides, the CDR3 is TGCAGCGTTGGAAGGCAGGTATACGAGCAGTACTTC.

The genes are TRBV6-5 and TRBJ2-7; 8 nucleotides line up with TRBD1. CDR1 and CDR2 (germline): MNHEY, SVGAGI. The trim removed 5 bases at V and 3 bases at J, leaving 3 bases unmatched. This CDR3 spans 13 amino acids. Here the CDR3 reads CASSRTGNYEQYV. The CDR3 nucleotides read TGTGCCAGCAGTCGGACAGGGAACTACGAGCAGTACGTC.

This chain uses TRBV7-2 with TRBJ1-1, with 8 nucleotides matching TRBD1. J gave up 6 bases and V 5 bases, and 5 bases lay outside the gene matches. Germline V gene data show CDR1 as SGHTA and CDR2 as FQGNSA. CDR3 length: 13 amino acids. This chain's CDR3 is CASSTGQGSEAFF. The CDR3 coding sequence is TGTGCCAGCAGCACCGGACAGGGCTCTGAAGCTTTCTTT.

A word on this clone: The same CDR3 can be traced to other DNA sequences in this sample. The V gene is TRBV19, the J gene TRBJ1-1, with D unclear. CDR1 is LNHDA, CDR2 SQIVND, per germline (reference sequence). The V end lost 3 bases, the J end lost 0 bases, and 5 bases lay between the germline ends. The CDR3 covers 13 residues. CDR3 nucleotides: TGTGCCAGTAGTATCACAGTGAACACTGAAGCTTTCTTT. Its translation is CASSITVNTEAFF. Full variable domain (missing parts from reference TRBV19 and TRBJ1-1): DGGITQSPKYLFRKEGQNVTLSCEQNLNHDAMYWYRQDPGQGLRLIYYSQIVNDFQKGDIAEGYSVSREKKESFPLTVTSAQKNPTAFYLCASSITVNTEAFFGQGTRLTVV.

This chain uses TRBV28 with TRBJ1-6, with TRBD1 identical over 10 bases. CDR1 is MDHEN and CDR2 is SYDVKM in the germline V gene. CDR3 size: 16 residues. Losses at the gene ends were 6 bases for V and 1 base for J; bases not matched to a gene: 3. The CDR3 nucleotides are TGTGCCAGCAGGGACAGGGGGGTTTCCTATAATTCACCCCTCCACTTT. Amino acids: CASRDRGVSYNSPLHF.

This chain uses TRBV6-5 with TRBJ2-5; 10 bases match TRBD2. Germline V gene lookup returns CDR1 MNHEY and CDR2 SVGAGI. The CDR3 runs to 15 residues. Trimming at V came to 5 bases and at J to 1 base, leaving 4 bases not matched to a gene. In DNA, the CDR3 is TGTGCCAGCAGTCGGACTAGCGGACCCCAAGAGACCCAGTACTTC. Translating gives CASSRTSGPQETQYF.

The J gene is TRBJ2-2, the V gene TRBV28; 8 positions match TRBD2. V shed 8 bases and J 5 bases; nucleotides not matched to a gene: 13. From germline, CDR1 is MDHEN and CDR2 SYDVKM. The CDR3 totals 16 residues. The CDR3 here is CASALSGGPRTGELFF. The CDR3 DNA follows: TGTGCCAGCGCCTTAAGCGGGGGCCCACGGACCGGGGAGCTGTTTTTT.

V usage is TRBV19 and J usage is TRBJ1-1; possible D gene TRBD1, 6 bases. CDR1 is LNHDA and CDR2 is SQIVND in the germline V gene (reference sequence). The CDR3 runs 13 residues. The germline V and J ends were trimmed by 6 bases and 1 base, with 9 bases remaining between them. The CDR3 spells CASRWTANTEAFF. The CDR3 bases are TGTGCCAGTAGGTGGACAGCGAACACTGAAGCTTTCTTT.

The genes are TRBV29-1 and TRBJ2-7, with a tentative D call TRBD1 (6 bases). V gave up 5 bases and J gave up 7 bases, with 15 bases separating them. Germline assignment: CDR1 SQVTM and CDR2 ANQGSEA. The CDR3 length is 12 residues. Written as DNA, the CDR3 is TGCAGCGTTTTTTGGGGGCGAGGGGAGCAGTACTTC. Amino acid sequence: CSVFWGRGEQYF.

The chain links TRBV7-2 to TRBJ1-2; the match to TRBD1 covers 10 bases. J was trimmed by 8 bases and V by 5 bases; bases with no gene match: 11. The germline V gene encodes CDR1 SGHTA and CDR2 FQGNSA. The CDR3 runs 15 residues. DNA of the CDR3: TGTGCCAGCAGCCATGGGACAGGGGCCTCTGGGGGCTACACCTTC. This translates into CASSHGTGASGGYTF.

Here the CDR3 reads CASSVARTGLGVTGELFF. The DNA of the CDR3 is TGTGCCAGCAGCGTAGCTCGTACGGGACTAGGGGTCACCGGGGAGCTGTTTTTT. The rearrangement uses TRBV9 and TRBJ2-2, with 8 bases that match TRBD2. Germline V gene sequence: CDR1 SGDLS, CDR2 YYNGEE. The CDR3 covers 18 residues. V lost 0 bases, J lost 4 bases, and 11 bases stayed unmatched. The full variable domain, completed using reference TRBV9 and TRBJ2-2, is DSGVTQTPKHLITATGQRVTLRCSPRSGDLSVYWYQQSLDQGLQFLIQYYNGEERAKGNILERFSAQQFPDLHSELNLSSLELGDSALYFCASSVARTGLGVTGELFFGEGSRLTVL.

This rearrangement joins TRBV4-3 to TRBJ2-7; tentative D call: TRBD2 (5 bases). This CDR3 spans 17 amino acids. The V end lost 1 base, the J end lost 5 bases, and 21 bases lay between the germline ends. Germline lookup yields CDR1 LGHNA and CDR2 YSLEER. The CDR3 DNA reads as TGCGCCAGCAGCCAAGGTTGGGAGTTCTGCCTTTCCCACGAGCAGTACTTC. Its protein is CASSQGWEFCLSHEQYF.

The chain uses TRBV5-6 and TRBJ1-4; 9 nucleotides match TRBD1. The CDR3 spans 14 residues. Looked up from germline, CDR1 is SGHDT and CDR2 is YYEEEE. V trimming: 4 bases; J trimming: 8 bases; junction bases outside the gene matches: 6. This CDR3 reads CASSPDRGEEKLFF. DNA of the CDR3: TGTGCCAGCAGCCCGGACAGGGGTGAAGAAAAACTGTTTTTT.

The CDR3, as DNA: TGTGCCACCGGGGGGGACACTGAAGCTTTCTTT. It specifies CATGGDTEAFF. The V gene is TRBV30, the J gene TRBJ1-1; D perhaps matches TRBD1 (5 bases). The CDR3 spans 11 residues. Germline-derived CDR1 and CDR2 are GTSNPN and SVGIG (reference sequence). The germline V and J ends were trimmed by 8 bases and 3 bases, with 10 bases remaining between them. The variable domain in full, with the rest retrieved from reference TRBV30 and TRBJ1-1, is SQTIHQWPATLVQPVGSPLSLECTVEGTSNPNLYWYRQAAGRGLQLLFYSVGIGQISSEVPQNLSASRPQDRQFILSSKKLLLSDSGFYLCATGGDTEAFFGQGTRLTVV.

The CDR3 bases are TGTGCCAGTAGTAACCAGCGGGGCCCTACAGATACGCAGTATTTT. It codes for CASSNQRGPTDTQYF. This rearrangement joins TRBV19 to TRBJ2-3; 7 bases map to TRBD2. Germline V gives CDR1 LNHDA, CDR2 SQIVND (reference sequence). The CDR3 extends over 15 amino acids. The J segment lost 3 bases and the V segment lost 4 bases, leaving 7 bases of the junction unmatched.